Listed below are T cell receptor beta chains from one sample, sequenced in a study of cytomegalovirus exposure and HLA in healthy donors. Libraries were prepared by immunoSEQ multiplex PCR; TCRdb keeps only in-frame clonotypes and omits some of them. The sample includes 100,000 to 150,000 clones. What was sequenced was PBMCs. These receptors were collected from a man between 35 and 55 years old in good health and CMV-seronegative. Each CDR3 is given with its conserved first and last residue. Fields, in order: D gene, V gene, CDR3 length, J gene, CDR3 protein, CDR3 DNA. D genes are given only for firm matches.

TRBD1,TRBV19,15,TRBJ2-7,CASSIRTGGLYEQYF,TGTGCCAGTAGTATAAGGACAGGGGGACTATACGAGCAGTACTTC
TRBD1,TRBV4-1,13,TRBJ1-2,CASSQDTQGENTF,TGCGCCAGCAGCCAAGACACTCAGGGGGAAAACACCTTC
-,TRBV27,14,TRBJ2-1,CASSYAGIYNEQFF,TGTGCCAGCAGTTACGCGGGGATATACAATGAGCAGTTCTTC
TRBD1,TRBV19,14,TRBJ2-7,CASSMGTGPYEQYF,TGTGCCAGTAGTATGGGGACAGGGCCCTACGAGCAGTACTTC
TRBD1,TRBV10-3,16,TRBJ2-5,CAISESNAGGKETQYF,TGTGCCATCAGTGAGTCGAATGCAGGGGGCAAAGAGACCCAGTACTTC
-,TRBV7-6,14,TRBJ1-5,CASSFGGVGQPQHF,TGTGCCAGCAGCTTTGGGGGCGTGGGACAGCCCCAGCATTTT
-,TRBV29-1,13,TRBJ1-5,CSVQTDSNQPQHF,TGCAGCGTCCAAACAGATAGCAATCAGCCCCAGCATTTT
TRBD1,TRBV7-9,15,TRBJ2-7,CASSWRTGAAYEQYF,TGTGCCAGCAGCTGGAGGACAGGGGCCGCCTACGAGCAGTACTTC
TRBD2,TRBV7-6,15,TRBJ2-3,CASSYSGRAPDTQYF,TGTGCCAGCAGTTATAGCGGGAGGGCCCCAGATACGCAGTATTTT
-,TRBV30,11,TRBJ2-5,CAWGAQETQYF,TGTGCCTGGGGGGCCCAAGAGACCCAGTACTTC
-,TRBV21-1,16,TRBJ2-7,CASSKGNTSGPYEQYF,TGTGCCAGCAGCAAAGGAAATACTAGCGGGCCCTACGAGCAGTACTTC
TRBD2,TRBV27,18,TRBJ2-5,CASRGLAGGRGYQETQYF,TGTGCCAGCAGGGGACTAGCGGGAGGGCGGGGTTACCAAGAGACCCAGTACTTC
TRBD1,TRBV5-4,13,TRBJ2-1,CASSIRDRPEQFF,TGTGCCAGCAGCATTCGGGACAGACCAGAGCAGTTCTTC
TRBD2,TRBV7-6,14,TRBJ2-5,CASSFSGRAETQYF,TGTGCCAGCAGCTTTAGCGGGAGGGCGGAGACCCAGTACTTC
-,TRBV25-1,15,TRBJ2-3,CASSEPGSFPSTQYF,TGTGCCAGCAGTGAACCAGGTTCCTTCCCCAGTACGCAGTATTTT
-,TRBV7-2,17,TRBJ1-4,CASSLGQGTPDSEKLFF,TGTGCCAGCAGCTTAGGGCAGGGGACGCCTGATTCTGAAAAACTGTTTTTT
TRBD2,TRBV11-3,14,TRBJ2-7,CASSRTSGLYEQYF,TGTGCCAGCAGCCGAACTAGCGGACTCTACGAGCAGTACTTC
-,TRBV2,17,TRBJ2-6,CASSRQAGTSGANVLTF,TGTGCCAGCAGTCGCCAGGCGGGAACCTCTGGGGCCAACGTCCTGACTTTC
TRBD1,TRBV2,14,TRBJ1-6,CASGQGFDNSPLHF,TGTGCCAGCGGACAGGGTTTCGATAATTCACCCCTCCACTTT
TRBD2,TRBV29-1,16,TRBJ2-3,CSVEKRRTSDTDTQYF,TGCAGCGTTGAAAAAAGGCGGACTAGCGACACAGATACGCAGTATTTT
TRBD2,TRBV27,14,TRBJ2-7,CASSRTSGSYEQYF,TGTGCCAGCAGTCGGACTAGCGGCTCCTACGAGCAGTACTTC
-,TRBV6-1,16,TRBJ2-7,CASSAPRGSGSYEQYF,TGTGCCAGCAGTGCCCCCCGGGGGAGCGGTTCCTACGAGCAGTACTTC
-,TRBV28,14,TRBJ2-7,CASSLLNREYEQYF,TGTGCCAGCAGTTTACTCAACAGGGAATACGAGCAGTACTTC
-,TRBV30,15,TRBJ2-7,CAWRQGPYLSPEQYF,TGTGCCTGGAGACAGGGTCCATATCTATCTCCCGAGCAGTACTTC
-,TRBV19,15,TRBJ1-1,CASSTPGLLGTEAFF,TGTGCCAGTAGTACCCCCGGACTACTGGGCACTGAAGCTTTCTTT
-,TRBV29-1,12,TRBJ1-4,CSVEDRQPGLFF,TGCAGCGTTGAAGATCGGCAGCCGGGACTGTTTTTT
TRBD2,TRBV5-1,14,TRBJ2-3,CASSTSGSTDTQYF,TGCGCCAGCAGTACTAGCGGGAGCACAGATACGCAGTATTTT
TRBD2,TRBV9,16,TRBJ2-7,CASSERPGTTMNEQYF,TGTGCCAGCAGCGAACGACCCGGGACTACCATGAATGAGCAGTACTTC